Reported below is one T cell receptor (beta chain). The CDR3 consists of 15 residues. Trimming removed 1 base from V and 7 bases from J; junction bases left unmatched: 5. Per germline, CDR1 LGHNA and CDR2 YNFKEQ. Per the original data handling: Amplified reference gene primers provided the basis for estimating nucleated cell counts. Libraries were prepared by immunoSEQ multiplex PCR; TCRdb keeps only in-frame clonotypes and omits some of them. The V and J calls and clone size were taken over from that table, and D and trimming were inferred from the DNA. The sample consists of hundreds of thousands of clones, approximately 90% of them appearing once. This sample was taken from a study of blood T cell repertoires in COVID-19. Whole-study context: Sites in the United States, Italy and Spain provided acute and convalescent COVID-19 samples. In each case, the material was cDNA or gDNA derived from T cells, B-cell-depleted T cells, or PBMCs.

The TCR originated in a woman aged 25 to 39 with active or convalescent COVID-19. The sample was peripheral blood. The chain carries TRBV4-2 and TRBJ1-4; TRBD1 matches 8 bases. This CDR3 is CASSQGTGLPEKLFF. CDR3 in DNA: TGTGCCAGCAGCCAAGGGACAGGGTTGCCTGAAAAACTGTTTTTT.